Listed below are T cell receptor beta chains from one sample, sequenced in a study of Graves' ophthalmopathy and Graves' hyperthyroidism. TCRdb analysed the multiplex PCR reads with MiXCR anew, one entry per CDR3 protein. The sample carries approximately 160,000 distinct CDR3 sequences, around 40% recorded once. Sample: peripheral blood. The receptors were gathered from a man between 25 and 39 years old with Graves' ophthalmopathy. Both conserved end residues are part of each CDR3. Each record gives: clone size, V gene, D gene, J gene, CDR3 protein, CDR3 DNA. D genes are given only for firm matches. Where a row states a size, it is once, few, many or the class of an expanded clone; other rows omit it.

clone_size: many
v_call: TRBV12-3/TRBV12-4
d_call: .
j_call: TRBJ2-7
cdr3_aa: CASSKGRESYEQYF
cdr3_nt: TGTGCCAGCAGTAAAGGGCGGGAATCCTACGAGCAGTACTTC

clone_size: .
v_call: TRBV12-5
d_call: TRBD1
j_call: TRBJ1-2
cdr3_aa: CASGSGQGSGYGYTF
cdr3_nt: TGTGCTAGTGGTTCCGGACAGGGGTCGGGCTACGGCTACACCTTC

clone_size: .
v_call: TRBV15
d_call: .
j_call: TRBJ2-7
cdr3_aa: CATSRGGGQTVYEQYF
cdr3_nt: TGTGCCACCAGCAGAGGCGGCGGACAAACTGTGTACGAGCAGTACTTC

clone_size: many
v_call: TRBV11-2
d_call: TRBD1
j_call: TRBJ1-1
cdr3_aa: CASSPGTARMNTEAFF
cdr3_nt: TGTGCCAGCAGCCCCGGGACAGCCCGGATGAACACTGAAGCTTTCTTT

clone_size: .
v_call: TRBV6-5
d_call: TRBD2
j_call: TRBJ2-7
cdr3_aa: CASSSTSGRLYEQYF
cdr3_nt: TGTGCCAGCAGTTCAACAAGCGGGAGGTTGTACGAGCAGTACTTC

clone_size: many
v_call: TRBV2
d_call: .
j_call: TRBJ2-2
cdr3_aa: CASSEALLVGSGELFF
cdr3_nt: TGTGCCAGCAGTGAAGCCCTTTTGGTGGGATCCGGGGAGCTGTTTTTT

clone_size: .
v_call: TRBV12-3/TRBV12-4
d_call: .
j_call: TRBJ2-5
cdr3_aa: CASSNSRDPYQETQYF
cdr3_nt: TGTGCCAGCAGCAATTCCCGGGACCCTTACCAAGAGACCCAGTACTTC

clone_size: .
v_call: TRBV14
d_call: TRBD2
j_call: TRBJ2-7
cdr3_aa: CASSSNFGGVYEQYF
cdr3_nt: TGTGCCAGCAGCTCCAACTTCGGGGGGGTGTACGAGCAGTACTTC

clone_size: .
v_call: TRBV12-3/TRBV12-4
d_call: TRBD2
j_call: TRBJ2-7
cdr3_aa: CASSSVAGGSSYEQYF
cdr3_nt: TGTGCCAGCAGTTCCGTCGCGGGAGGGAGCTCCTACGAGCAGTACTTC

clone_size: many
v_call: TRBV7-2
d_call: .
j_call: TRBJ1-1
cdr3_aa: CASSLSDRTEAFF
cdr3_nt: TGTGCCAGCAGCCTGTCGGACCGCACTGAAGCTTTCTTT

clone_size: many
v_call: TRBV20-1
d_call: TRBD2
j_call: TRBJ2-7
cdr3_aa: CSAPLAGGIYEQYF
cdr3_nt: TGCAGTGCTCCCCTAGCGGGAGGGATTTACGAGCAGTACTTC

clone_size: .
v_call: TRBV11-2
d_call: .
j_call: TRBJ1-1
cdr3_aa: CASSLEATAWNTEAFF
cdr3_nt: TGTGCCAGCAGCTTAGAGGCTACAGCCTGGAACACTGAAGCTTTCTTT

clone_size: .
v_call: TRBV28
d_call: TRBD1
j_call: TRBJ1-2
cdr3_aa: CASSSLAGDRGYANYGYTF
cdr3_nt: TGTGCCAGCAGCTCCCTGGCTGGGGACAGGGGCTATGCTAACTATGGCTACACCTTC

clone_size: once
v_call: TRBV12-5
d_call: TRBD1
j_call: TRBJ2-5
cdr3_aa: CASAPPLDRVVTQYF
cdr3_nt: TGTGCTAGTGCCCCACCCCTAGACAGGGTGGTGACCCAGTACTTC

clone_size: .
v_call: TRBV19
d_call: TRBD2
j_call: TRBJ2-5
cdr3_aa: CASSTEGGRGETQYF
cdr3_nt: TGTGCCAGTAGTACCGAGGGAGGGCGGGGAGAGACCCAGTACTTC

clone_size: .
v_call: TRBV6-2/TRBV6-3
d_call: .
j_call: TRBJ1-2
cdr3_aa: CASSTQLEGYGYTF
cdr3_nt: TGTGCCAGCAGCACTCAGTTAGAGGGCTATGGCTACACCTTC

clone_size: .
v_call: TRBV7-2
d_call: .
j_call: TRBJ1-6
cdr3_aa: CASSLGPGNSPLHF
cdr3_nt: TGTGCCAGCAGCTTAGGGCCAGGGAATTCACCCCTCCACTTT

clone_size: few
v_call: TRBV28
d_call: .
j_call: TRBJ1-5
cdr3_aa: CASSLPETGKRRGQPQHF
cdr3_nt: TGTGCCAGCAGCCTTCCCGAAACAGGGAAAAGAAGGGGTCAGCCCCAGCATTTT

clone_size: .
v_call: TRBV9
d_call: .
j_call: TRBJ2-7
cdr3_aa: CASSVDERGQPYEQYF
cdr3_nt: TGTGCCAGCAGCGTAGACGAGAGGGGCCAGCCCTACGAGCAGTACTTC

clone_size: many
v_call: TRBV28
d_call: .
j_call: TRBJ2-7
cdr3_aa: CASSFDSGEQYF
cdr3_nt: TGTGCCAGCAGTTTTGACTCCGGCGAGCAGTACTTC

clone_size: once
v_call: TRBV6-1
d_call: TRBD1
j_call: TRBJ2-7
cdr3_aa: CASGTGTGGPYEQYF
cdr3_nt: TGTGCCAGCGGAACTGGGACAGGGGGGCCCTACGAGCAGTACTTC

clone_size: .
v_call: TRBV6-1
d_call: .
j_call: TRBJ2-2
cdr3_aa: CASRELGSAGELFF
cdr3_nt: TGTGCCAGCAGGGAACTAGGATCGGCCGGGGAGCTGTTTTTT

clone_size: many
v_call: TRBV11-2
d_call: TRBD2
j_call: TRBJ2-5
cdr3_aa: CASSLAGEGGTQYF
cdr3_nt: TGTGCCAGCAGCCTAGCGGGAGAGGGGGGAACCCAGTACTTC

clone_size: many
v_call: TRBV12-3/TRBV12-4
d_call: TRBD1
j_call: TRBJ1-2
cdr3_aa: CASKLGQGAIRGYTF
cdr3_nt: TGTGCCAGCAAACTCGGACAGGGGGCGATAAGGGGCTACACCTTC

clone_size: .
v_call: TRBV28
d_call: TRBD1
j_call: TRBJ2-5
cdr3_aa: CASSSDLLGQGTFQETQYF
cdr3_nt: TGTGCCAGCAGTTCCGACCTTCTCGGACAGGGTACCTTCCAAGAGACCCAGTACTTC

clone_size: .
v_call: TRBV2
d_call: .
j_call: TRBJ2-5
cdr3_aa: CASSQKAAGPLGETQYF
cdr3_nt: TGTGCCAGCAGTCAAAAGGCGGCAGGCCCACTCGGAGAGACCCAGTACTTC